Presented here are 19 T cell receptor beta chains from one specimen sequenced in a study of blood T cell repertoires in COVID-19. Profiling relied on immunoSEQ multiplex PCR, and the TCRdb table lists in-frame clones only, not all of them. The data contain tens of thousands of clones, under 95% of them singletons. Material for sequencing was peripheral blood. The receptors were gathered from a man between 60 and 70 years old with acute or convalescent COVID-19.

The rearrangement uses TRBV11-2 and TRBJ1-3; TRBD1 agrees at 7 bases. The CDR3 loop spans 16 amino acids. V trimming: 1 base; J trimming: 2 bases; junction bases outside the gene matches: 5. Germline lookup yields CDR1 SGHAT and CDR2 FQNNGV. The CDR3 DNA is TGTGCCAGCAGCTTAGTAGGGGGCGCCCCTGGAAACACCATATATTTT. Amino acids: CASSLVGGAPGNTIYF.

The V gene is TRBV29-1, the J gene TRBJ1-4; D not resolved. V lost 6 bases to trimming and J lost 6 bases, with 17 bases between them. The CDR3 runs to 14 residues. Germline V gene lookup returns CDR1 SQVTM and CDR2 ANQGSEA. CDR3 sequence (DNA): TGCAGCGTGGCGCCGGAAGCGAGGGATGAAAAACTGTTTTTT. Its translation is CSVAPEARDEKLFF.

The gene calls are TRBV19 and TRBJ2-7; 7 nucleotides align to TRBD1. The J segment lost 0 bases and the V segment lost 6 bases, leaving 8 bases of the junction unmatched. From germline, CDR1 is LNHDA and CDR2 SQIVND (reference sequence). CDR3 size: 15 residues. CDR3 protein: CASRKDRSASYEQYF. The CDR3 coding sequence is TGTGCCAGTAGAAAGGACAGGTCGGCCTCCTACGAGCAGTACTTC.

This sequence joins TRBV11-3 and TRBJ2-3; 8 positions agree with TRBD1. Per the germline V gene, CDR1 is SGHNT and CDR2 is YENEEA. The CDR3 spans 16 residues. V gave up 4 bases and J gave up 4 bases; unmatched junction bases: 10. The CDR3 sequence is CASSSYGQGVSDTQYF. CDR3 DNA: TGTGCCAGCAGCTCTTACGGACAGGGAGTATCAGATACGCAGTATTTT.

CDR3 region: CATSATGLSYEQYF. The CDR3 region has the DNA TGTGCCACCAGTGCGACAGGCCTGTCCTACGAGCAGTACTTC. The chain carries TRBV24-1 and TRBJ2-7, with a weak D call TRBD1 (6 bases). The CDR3 sequence is 14 residues long. Germline CDR1 reads KGHDR; CDR2 reads SFDVKD. Trimming cost V 5 bases and J 1 base, with 11 bases left between them.

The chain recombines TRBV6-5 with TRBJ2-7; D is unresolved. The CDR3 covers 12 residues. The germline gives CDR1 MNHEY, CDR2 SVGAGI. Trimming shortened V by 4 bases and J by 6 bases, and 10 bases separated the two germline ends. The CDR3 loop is CASSFRLGEQYF. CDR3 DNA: TGTGCCAGCAGTTTTCGTCTCGGCGAGCAGTACTTC.

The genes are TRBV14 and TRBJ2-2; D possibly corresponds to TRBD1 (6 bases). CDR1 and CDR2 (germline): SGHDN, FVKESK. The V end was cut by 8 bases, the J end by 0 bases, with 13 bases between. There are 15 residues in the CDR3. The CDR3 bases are TGTGCCAGCTCGGACAGAAGTTCGAACACCGGGGAGCTGTTTTTT. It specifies CASSDRSSNTGELFF.

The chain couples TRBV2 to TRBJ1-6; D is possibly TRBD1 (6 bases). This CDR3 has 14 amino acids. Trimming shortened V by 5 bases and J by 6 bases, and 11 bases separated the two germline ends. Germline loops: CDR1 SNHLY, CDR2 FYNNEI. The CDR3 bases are TGTGCCAGCAGTAGTACAGGGTTTAATTCACCCCTCCACTTT. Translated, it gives CASSSTGFNSPLHF.

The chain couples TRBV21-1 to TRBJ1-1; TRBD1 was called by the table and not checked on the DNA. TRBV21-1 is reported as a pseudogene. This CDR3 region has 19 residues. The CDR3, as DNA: TGTGCCAGCAGCAAAGGAACAGGGCGGAGTTCGAAAATGAACACTGAAGCTTTCTTT. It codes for CASSKGTGRSSKMNTEAFF.

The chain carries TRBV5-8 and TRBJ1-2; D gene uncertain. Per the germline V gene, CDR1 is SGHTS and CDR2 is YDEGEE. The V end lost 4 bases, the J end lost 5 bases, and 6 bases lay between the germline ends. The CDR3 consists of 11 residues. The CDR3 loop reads CASSPSYGYTF. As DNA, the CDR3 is TGTGCCAGCAGCCCGAGTTATGGCTACACCTTC.

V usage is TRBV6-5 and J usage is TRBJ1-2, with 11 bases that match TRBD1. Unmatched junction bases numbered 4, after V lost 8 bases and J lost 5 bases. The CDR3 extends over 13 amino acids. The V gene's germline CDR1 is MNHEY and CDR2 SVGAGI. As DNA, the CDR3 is TGTGCCAGCCGCGGGACAGGGGGATATGGCTACACCTTC. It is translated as CASRGTGGYGYTF.

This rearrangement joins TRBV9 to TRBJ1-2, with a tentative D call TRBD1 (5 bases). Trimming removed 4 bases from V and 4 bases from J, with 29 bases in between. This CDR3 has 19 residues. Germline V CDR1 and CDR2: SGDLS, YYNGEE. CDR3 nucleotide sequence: TGTGCCAGCAGCCCCAGCGCTATTGGGGGGGAGGATATCGGCTATGGCTACACCTTC. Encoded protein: CASSPSAIGGEDIGYGYTF.

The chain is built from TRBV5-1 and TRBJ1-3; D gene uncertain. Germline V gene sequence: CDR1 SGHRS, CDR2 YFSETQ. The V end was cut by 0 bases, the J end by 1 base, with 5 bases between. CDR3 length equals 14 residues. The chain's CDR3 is CASSLGQSGNTIYF. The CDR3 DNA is TGCGCCAGCAGCTTGGGGCAGTCTGGAAACACCATATATTTT.

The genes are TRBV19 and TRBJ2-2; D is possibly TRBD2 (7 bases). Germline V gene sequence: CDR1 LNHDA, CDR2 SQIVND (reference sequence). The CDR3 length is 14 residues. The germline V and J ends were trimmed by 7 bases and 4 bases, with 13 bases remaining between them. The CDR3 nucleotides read TGTGCCAGTACCGTGAGGGGGGGCACCGGGGAGCTGTTTTTT. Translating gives CASTVRGGTGELFF.

CDR3 amino acids: CASSPFGQGNTEAFF. CDR3 in DNA: TGTGCCAGCAGCCCATTTGGACAGGGAAACACTGAAGCTTTCTTT. V usage is TRBV7-9 and J usage is TRBJ1-1, with 8 bases that match TRBD1. Unmatched junction bases numbered 7, after V lost 5 bases and J lost 2 bases. This CDR3 has 15 residues. In germline, CDR1 is SEHNR, CDR2 FQNEAQ (reference sequence).

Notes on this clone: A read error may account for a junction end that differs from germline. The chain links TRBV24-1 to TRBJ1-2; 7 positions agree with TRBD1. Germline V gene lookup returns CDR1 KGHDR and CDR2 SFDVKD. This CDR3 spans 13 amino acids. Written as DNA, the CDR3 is TGTGCCACCAGTGGTTTGACAGGGAATGGCTACACCTTC. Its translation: CATSGLTGNGYTF.

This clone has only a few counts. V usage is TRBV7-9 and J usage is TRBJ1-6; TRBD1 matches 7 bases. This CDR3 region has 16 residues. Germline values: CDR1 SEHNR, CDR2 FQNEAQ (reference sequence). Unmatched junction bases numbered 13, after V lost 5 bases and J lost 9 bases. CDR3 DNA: TGTGCCAGCAGCCAATTAGGGGGCCCGGGCCTTTCACCCCTCCACTTT. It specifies CASSQLGGPGLSPLHF.

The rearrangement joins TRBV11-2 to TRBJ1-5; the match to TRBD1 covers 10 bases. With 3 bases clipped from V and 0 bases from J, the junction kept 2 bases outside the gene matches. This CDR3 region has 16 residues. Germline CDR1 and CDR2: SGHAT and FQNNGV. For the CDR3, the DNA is TGTGCCAGCAGCTTGGGACAGGGGATTAGCAATCAGCCCCAGCATTTT. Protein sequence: CASSLGQGISNQPQHF.

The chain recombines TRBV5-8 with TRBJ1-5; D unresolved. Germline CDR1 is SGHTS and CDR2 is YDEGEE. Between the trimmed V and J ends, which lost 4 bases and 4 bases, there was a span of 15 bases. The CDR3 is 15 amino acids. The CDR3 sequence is CASSTGLKMNQPQHF. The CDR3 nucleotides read TGTGCCAGCAGCACCGGACTGAAGATGAATCAGCCCCAGCATTTT.